Following are 6 T cell receptor beta chains from one sample sequenced in a study of blood T cell repertoires in COVID-19. TCRdb's table, derived via immunoSEQ multiplex PCR, lists solely in-frame clones and lacks some. The sample records 150,000 to 200,000 clones, around 84% being singletons. The sequencing input was peripheral blood. The source is a man over 45 with active or convalescent COVID-19.

This clone was observed a few times. V and J are TRBV9 and TRBJ1-2, with a possible D match to TRBD1 (6 bases). CDR1 and CDR2 from the germline V gene are SGDLS and YYNGEE. The CDR3 is made up of 15 amino acids. The V and J ends lost 0 bases and 4 bases respectively, with 13 bases between them. The CDR3 coding sequence is TGTGCCAGCAGCGTAGGACAGGAACGGGCCTATGGCTACACCTTC. Translated: CASSVGQERAYGYTF.

The rearrangement joins TRBV7-3 to TRBJ2-1; TRBD2 agrees at 9 bases. The V segment lost 5 bases and the J segment 0 bases; nucleotides outside the gene matches: 5. The CDR3 spans 16 residues. The germline CDR1 and CDR2 sequences are SGHTA and FQGTGA. The CDR3 coding sequence is TGTGCCAGCAGCACCCTAGCGGGGAGCTCCTACAATGAGCAGTTCTTC. Translation: CASSTLAGSSYNEQFF.

V gene TRBV4-2 combines with J gene TRBJ2-3; 11 bases agree with TRBD2. CDR3 length: 16 residues. The V gene's germline CDR1 is LGHNA and CDR2 YNFKEQ. The J segment lost 7 bases and the V segment lost 0 bases, leaving 6 bases of the junction unmatched. For the CDR3, the DNA is TGTGCCAGCAGCCAAGATCCGGGACTAGCGGTGCATACGCAGTATTTT. This gives the protein CASSQDPGLAVHTQYF.

The chain is built from TRBV3-1 (or the pseudogene TRBV3-2) and TRBJ1-1; 8 bases agree with TRBD1. Germline V gene data show CDR1 as LGHDT and CDR2 as YNNKEL (reference sequence). This CDR3 contains 18 residues. V lost 1 base to trimming and J lost 1 base; unmatched junction nucleotides: 11. In nucleotides, the CDR3 is TGTGCCAGCAGCCAAGTTTTGGGGACAGGCCAAGGGAACACTGAAGCTTTCTTT. It specifies CASSQVLGTGQGNTEAFF.

The chain is built from TRBV6-6 and TRBJ1-5; D ambiguous. V was shortened by 0 bases and J by 7 bases, with 10 bases between the two germline ends. This CDR3 comprises 14 residues. Germline V gene lookup returns CDR1 MNHNY and CDR2 SVGAGI (reference sequence). The CDR3 here is CASSYSPRGQPQHF. CDR3 DNA: TGTGCCAGCAGTTACTCTCCCCGCGGCCAGCCCCAGCATTTT.

The rearrangement uses TRBV7-3 and TRBJ2-7; 13 bases fit TRBD2. The germline gives CDR1 SGHTA, CDR2 FQGTGA. Trimming cost V 2 bases and J 6 bases; bases outside gene matches: 10. The CDR3 is 17 amino acids. The CDR3 DNA is TGTGCCAGCAGCTTATACGGACTAGCGGGAGAGTATGCCGAGCAGTACTTC. Translated: CASSLYGLAGEYAEQYF.